A selection of T cell receptor beta chains follows, all from one sample in a study of long-term antiretroviral therapy in people with HIV. The repertoire was sequenced with immunoSEQ multiplex PCR; TCRdb's copy has only in-frame clones and lacks some. The top ten hold around 5.8% of the sample, which has about 36,000 clones, about 80% seen once. Sequenced material: unsorted PBMCs, taken 3.4 years after starting antiretroviral therapy. The origin of the receptors is a man younger than 45 with HIV. Both conserved end residues are part of each CDR3. Fields, in order: CDR3 protein, CDR3 DNA, D gene, clone size, J gene, V gene. D genes are given only for firm matches. Size is stated for part of the rows, as once, few or many counts, or as a class when the clone is expanded.

CASSTRTSGTDTQYF TGTGCCAGCAGTACCCGGACTAGCGGCACAGATACGCAGTATTTT TRBD2 . TRBJ2-3 TRBV6-1
CASSLSLNTGELFF TGTGCCAGCAGCTTATCCCTGAACACCGGGGAGCTGTTTTTT . . TRBJ2-2 TRBV7-9
CASSRAETNEKLFF TGTGCCAGCAGCCGGGCGGAGACTAATGAAAAACTGTTTTTT . . TRBJ1-4 TRBV7-9
CASSLRSRVVGDTQYF TGTGCCAGCAGCCTCCGGAGCAGGGTCGTGGGAGATACGCAGTATTTT . . TRBJ2-3 TRBV28
CASSQRDRRTGELFF TGTGCCAGTAGCCAGCGGGACAGAAGGACCGGGGAGCTGTTTTTT . . TRBJ2-2 TRBV19
CASSTRGLTYEQYF TGTGCCAGCAGTACTCGGGGCCTTACCTACGAGCAGTACTTC . . TRBJ2-7 TRBV6-5
CASSPIGEGVGEQYF TGTGCCAGCTCACCTATCGGAGAGGGCGTGGGCGAGCAGTACTTC . . TRBJ2-7 TRBV18
CASRLAGSVDEQFF TGCGCCAGCAGGCTAGCGGGATCCGTGGATGAGCAGTTCTTC TRBD2 . TRBJ2-1 TRBV10-2
CASSSRSGTSGMSTDTQYF TGTGCCAGCAGCTCCCGCTCCGGGACTAGCGGGATGAGCACAGATACGCAGTATTTT TRBD2 . TRBJ2-3 TRBV7-2
CASRAGQGRTGELFF TGTGCCAGCAGAGCTGGGCAGGGACGCACCGGGGAGCTGTTTTTT . once TRBJ2-2 TRBV6-4
CSVEATWGGGIDTQYF TGCAGCGTTGAGGCCACTTGGGGGGGAGGGATAGATACGCAGTATTTT TRBD2 . TRBJ2-3 TRBV29-1
CASSPGTANTEAFF TGTGCCAGCAGTCCCGGGACGGCGAACACTGAAGCTTTCTTT . once TRBJ1-1 TRBV6-4
CASSTGRTEAFF TGTGCCAGTAGTACAGGGCGCACTGAAGCTTTCTTT . once TRBJ1-1 TRBV19
CASRLILYANEQFF TGTGCCAGCCGACTGATCCTATACGCCAATGAGCAGTTCTTC . . TRBJ2-1 TRBV6-5
CASSDRGGEDTQYF TGCGCCAGCAGTGATCGCGGGGGGGAAGATACGCAGTATTTT TRBD2 . TRBJ2-3 TRBV10-2
CASSPFWDTSGNTIYF TGTGCCAGCAGTCCCTTTTGGGACACCTCTGGAAACACCATATATTTT . . TRBJ1-3 TRBV28
CASSNGHNTGELFF TGTGCCAGCAGCAATGGTCACAACACCGGGGAGCTGTTTTTT . once TRBJ2-2 TRBV21-1
CASSGGGDTQYF TGTGCCAGCAGCGGCGGCGGAGATACGCAGTATTTT . . TRBJ2-3 TRBV7-8
CASSVAGGPKNEQYF TGTGCCAGCAGCGTAGCGGGAGGGCCTAAAAACGAGCAGTACTTC TRBD2 . TRBJ2-7 TRBV7-3
CASSSRGRSAGSTDTQYF TGTGCCAGCAGTTCTAGGGGGCGCTCAGCGGGGAGCACAGATACGCAGTATTTT . . TRBJ2-3 TRBV27
CASSQDGRGADYGYTF TGCGCCAGCAGCCAAGATGGTCGGGGGGCCGACTATGGCTACACCTTC . . TRBJ1-2 TRBV4-3
CASSPMGLAGSYEQYF TGTGCCAGCAGCCCGATGGGACTAGCGGGGTCCTACGAGCAGTACTTC TRBD2 . TRBJ2-7 TRBV7-9
CASSWTEDYEQYF TGTGCCAGCAGCTGGACCGAAGACTACGAGCAGTACTTC . . TRBJ2-7 TRBV6-1